This entry concerns a single T cell receptor (beta chain). These data originate in a study of blood T cell repertoires in COVID-19. Whole-study context: Both acute and convalescent COVID-19 samples were obtained from the United States, Italy and Spain. Sources were T cells, B-cell-depleted T cells, or PBMCs; the material itself was cDNA or gDNA.

Original methodology: Amplification with reference gene primers provided the estimates of nucleated cell counts. The table came from immunoSEQ multiplex PCR; TCRdb's copy has only in-frame clones and leaves some out. For V, J and clone size, that table is used; D and trimming come from the DNA. The sample holds 110,000 or so clones, around nine tenths seen once. Germline CDR1 and CDR2: SNHLY and FYNNEI. V gave up 0 bases and J gave up 2 bases, with 10 bases separating them. This CDR3 has 15 residues. What was sequenced was peripheral blood. This TCR was recovered from a woman between 45 and 65 years old with acute or convalescent COVID-19. The V gene is TRBV2, the J gene TRBJ1-2; D uncertain. The CDR3 region has the DNA TGTGCCAGCAGTGAAGCGACACCCGGAAACTATGGCTACACCTTC. It encodes CASSEATPGNYGYTF. The entire variable domain, with the rest obtained from reference TRBV2 and TRBJ1-2, is as follows: EPEVTQTPSHQVTQMGQEVILRCVPISNHLYFYWYRQILGQKVEFLVSFYNNEISEKSEIFDDQFSVERPDGSNFTLKIRSTKLEDSAMYFCASSEATPGNYGYTFGSGTRLTVV.